This entry concerns a single TCR beta chain. Antigen: not known. CDR3 length equals 15 residues. The germline V gene has CDR1 SGHAT and CDR2 FQNNGV. The germline V and J ends were trimmed by 1 base and 0 bases, with 10 bases remaining between them. The data derive from a study of OX40 agonist ivuxolimab in advanced cancers. Study-level findings and limits: The investigators did not determine what antigen specificity the expanded peripheral T cells had.

Method: immunoSEQ multiplex PCR; TCRdb's copy keeps in-frame clones and lacks some. Counted here are 50,000 to 65,000 clones, around 81% occurring once; the ten biggest clones make up about 4.5%. The specimen comprised CD4+ or CD8+ T cells sorted from blood, sampled in a trial of the OX40 agonist ivuxolimab. The chain employs TRBV11-2 and TRBJ2-7, with unresolved D. This receptor was obtained from an adult with an advanced solid tumor such as melanoma, head and neck, liver or kidney cancer. DNA for the CDR3: TGTGCCAGCAGCTTAGCCGAGGCGAGCTCCTACGAGCAGTACTTC. It is translated as CASSLAEASSYEQYF.